This TCR beta chain was obtained from a study of blood T cell repertoires in COVID-19. Background on the study: T cells, B-cell-depleted T cells, or PBMCs provided the cDNA or gDNA that served as material.

This clone was found once. In the source study's methods: Quantification of nucleated cells was approximated via reference gene primer amplification. Sequencing was performed with immunoSEQ multiplex PCR; in TCRdb, only in-frame clones are kept and a portion is missing. That table is the source of V, J and clone size, and D and trimming were worked out from the DNA. This sample has roughly 330,000 clones; around 82% occur once, and the top ten carry 1% to 1.5%. The CDR3 contains 14 residues. Germline-derived CDR1 and CDR2 are MNHEY and SMNVEV (reference sequence). Trimming cost V 4 bases and J 1 base; bases outside gene matches: 3.

Source material: peripheral blood. This receptor was obtained from a woman aged 50 to 60 with acute or convalescent COVID-19. This chain connects TRBV27 to TRBJ1-1, with 7 bases identical to TRBD1. CDR3 nucleotides: TGTGCCAGCAGTTCCCGACAGGGGAACACTGAAGCTTTCTTT. Protein product: CASSSRQGNTEAFF.